This T cell receptor beta chain stems from a study of tumor and adjacent non-tumor tissue in lung cancer. Study at large: The cohort had 12 adenocarcinoma, a couple of squamous cell and 1 small cell patients.

From germline, CDR1 is MNHNY and CDR2 SVGAGI (reference sequence). The CDR3 is 15 amino acids. Germline trimming cut 6 bases from V and 0 bases from J; bases unmatched to any gene: 6. General study points: TCR diversity was significantly greater in tumor than normal lung tissue. Normal lung showed higher cumulative top 100 clone frequency than tumor. Patients with more diverse tumor TCRs had worse survival.

This clonotype was counted ten times or more. The antigen is unknown. The library came from three nested PCR rounds adapted from ARM-PCR protocols. TCRdb itself ran the multiplex PCR reads through MiXCR, one entry per CDR3 protein. The table has under 85,000 distinct CDR3 sequences, approximately 82% seen once. RNA was extracted from bulk tissue without any cell sorting. Distant lung tissue was collected more than 3 cm away from the tumor edge. Sequencing input: distant non-tumor lung tissue. The chain recombines TRBV6-6 with TRBJ2-7; TRBD2 matches 9 bases. This TCR was recovered from a man aged 65-85 years with non-small cell lung cancer. The CDR3 coding sequence is TGTGCCAGCAGGGGTAGCGGGGGCCGCTCCTACGAGCAGTACTTC. As protein: CASRGSGGRSYEQYF.